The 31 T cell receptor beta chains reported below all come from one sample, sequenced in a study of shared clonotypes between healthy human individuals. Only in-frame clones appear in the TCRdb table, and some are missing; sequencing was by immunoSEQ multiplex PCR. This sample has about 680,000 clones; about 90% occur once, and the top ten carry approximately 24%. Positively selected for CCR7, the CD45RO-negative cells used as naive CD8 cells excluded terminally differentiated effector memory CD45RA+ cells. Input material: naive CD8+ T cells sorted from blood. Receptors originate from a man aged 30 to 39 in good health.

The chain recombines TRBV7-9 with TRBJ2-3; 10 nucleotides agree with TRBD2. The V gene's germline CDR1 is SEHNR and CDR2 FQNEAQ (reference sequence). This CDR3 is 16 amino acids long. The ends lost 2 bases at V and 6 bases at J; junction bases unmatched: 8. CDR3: CASSLTPSGSVDTQYF. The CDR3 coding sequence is TGTGCCAGCAGCTTAACCCCTAGCGGGAGTGTTGATACGCAGTATTTT.

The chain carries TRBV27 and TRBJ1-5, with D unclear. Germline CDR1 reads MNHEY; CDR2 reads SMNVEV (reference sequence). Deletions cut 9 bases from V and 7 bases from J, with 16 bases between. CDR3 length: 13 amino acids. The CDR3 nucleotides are TGTGCCAGTGCAAAGAAGACCGGGCAGCCCCAGCATTTT. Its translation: CASAKKTGQPQHF.

The CDR3 loop reads CASSPLAGGINEQFF. Here the CDR3 DNA reads TGTGCCAGCAGTCCTCTAGCGGGAGGAATCAATGAGCAGTTCTTC. V usage is TRBV6-5 and J usage is TRBJ2-1, with 11 bases identical to TRBD2. From germline, CDR1 is MNHEY and CDR2 SVGAGI. This CDR3 is 15 amino acids long. The J segment lost 6 bases and the V segment lost 5 bases, leaving 6 bases of the junction unmatched.

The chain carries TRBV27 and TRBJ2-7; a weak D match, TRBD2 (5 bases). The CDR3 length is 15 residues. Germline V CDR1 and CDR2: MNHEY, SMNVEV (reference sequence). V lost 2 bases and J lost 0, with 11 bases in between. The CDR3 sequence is CASSLEGGSSYEQYF. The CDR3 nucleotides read TGTGCCAGCAGTTTAGAGGGCGGCAGCTCCTACGAGCAGTACTTC.

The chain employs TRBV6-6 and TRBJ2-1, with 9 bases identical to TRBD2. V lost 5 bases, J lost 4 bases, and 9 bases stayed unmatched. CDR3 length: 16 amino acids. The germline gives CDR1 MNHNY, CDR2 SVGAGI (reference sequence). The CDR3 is CASSTYSGSRYNEQFF. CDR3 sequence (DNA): TGTGCCAGCAGTACCTATAGCGGGAGTCGGTACAATGAGCAGTTCTTC.

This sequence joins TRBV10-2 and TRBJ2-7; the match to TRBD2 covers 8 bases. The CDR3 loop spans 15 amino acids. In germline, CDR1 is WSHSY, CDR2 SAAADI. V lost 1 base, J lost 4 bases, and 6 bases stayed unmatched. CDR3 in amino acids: CASSEWPGGPYEQYF. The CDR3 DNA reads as TGCGCCAGCAGTGAGTGGCCGGGAGGGCCATACGAGCAGTACTTC.

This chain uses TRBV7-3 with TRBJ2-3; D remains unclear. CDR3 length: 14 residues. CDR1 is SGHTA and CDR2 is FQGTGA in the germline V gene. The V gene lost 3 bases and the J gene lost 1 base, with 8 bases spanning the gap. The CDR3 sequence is CASSFLSGTDTQYF. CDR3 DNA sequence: TGTGCCAGCAGCTTTCTCTCGGGCACAGATACGCAGTATTTT.

CDR3 residues: CAISGPGAAYEQYF. Written as DNA, the CDR3 is TGTGCCATCAGTGGTCCGGGAGCAGCCTACGAGCAGTACTTC. The gene calls are TRBV10-3 and TRBJ2-7; a possible D gene is TRBD2 (6 bases). The CDR3 has 14 residues. Germline V gives CDR1 ENHRY, CDR2 SYGVKD. Trimming shortened V by 4 bases and J by 2 bases, and 12 bases separated the two germline ends.

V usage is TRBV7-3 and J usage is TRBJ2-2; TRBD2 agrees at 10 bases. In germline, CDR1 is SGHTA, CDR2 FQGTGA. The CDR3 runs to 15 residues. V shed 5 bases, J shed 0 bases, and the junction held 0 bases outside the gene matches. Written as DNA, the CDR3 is TGTGCCAGCAGCCTAGCGGGAGCGAACACCGGGGAGCTGTTTTTT. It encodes CASSLAGANTGELFF. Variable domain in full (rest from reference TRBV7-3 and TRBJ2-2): GAGVSQTPSNKVTEKGKYVELRCDPISGHTALYWYRQSLGQGPEFLIYFQGTGAADDSGLPNDRFFAVRPEGSVSTLKIQRTERGDSAVYLCASSLAGANTGELFFGEGSRLTVL.

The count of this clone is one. This CDR3 reads CASTPYGGLQETQYF. As DNA, the CDR3 is TGTGCCAGCACCCCTTACGGGGGGCTCCAAGAGACCCAGTACTTC. This chain connects TRBV7-2 to TRBJ2-5, with a tentative D call TRBD2 (7 bases). Germline V gene data show CDR1 as SGHTA and CDR2 as FQGNSA. This CDR3 contains 15 residues. Trimming pared 7 bases from V and 1 base from J, leaving 16 bases between.

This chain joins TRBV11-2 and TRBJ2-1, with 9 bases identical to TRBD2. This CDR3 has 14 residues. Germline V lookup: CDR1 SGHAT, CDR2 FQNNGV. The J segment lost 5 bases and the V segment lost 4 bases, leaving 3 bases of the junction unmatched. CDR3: CASSSSGNHNEQFF. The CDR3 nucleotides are TGTGCCAGCAGCTCTAGCGGGAACCACAATGAGCAGTTCTTC.

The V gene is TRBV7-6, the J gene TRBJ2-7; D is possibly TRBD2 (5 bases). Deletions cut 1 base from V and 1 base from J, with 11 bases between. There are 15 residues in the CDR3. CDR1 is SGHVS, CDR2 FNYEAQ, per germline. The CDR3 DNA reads TGTGCCAGCAGCTTAGAACTAGGTAGATCCTACGAGCAGTACTTC. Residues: CASSLELGRSYEQYF. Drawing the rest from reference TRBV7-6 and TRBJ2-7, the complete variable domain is GAGVSQSPRYKVTKRGQDVALRCDPISGHVSLYWYRQALGQGPEFLTYFNYEAQQDKSGLPNDRFSAERPEGSISTLTIQRTEQRDSAMYRCASSLELGRSYEQYFGPGTRLTVT.

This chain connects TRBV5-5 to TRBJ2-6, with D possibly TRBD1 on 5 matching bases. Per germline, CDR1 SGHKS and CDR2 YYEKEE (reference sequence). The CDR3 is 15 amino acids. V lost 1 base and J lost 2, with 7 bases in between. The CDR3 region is CASSLWGAGANVLTF. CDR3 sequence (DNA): TGTGCCAGCAGCTTGTGGGGCGCTGGGGCCAACGTCCTGACTTTC.

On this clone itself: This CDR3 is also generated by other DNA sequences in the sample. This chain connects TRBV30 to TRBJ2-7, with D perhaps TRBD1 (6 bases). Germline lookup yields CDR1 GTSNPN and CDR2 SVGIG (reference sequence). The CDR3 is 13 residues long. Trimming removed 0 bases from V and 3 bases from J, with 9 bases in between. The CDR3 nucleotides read TGTGCCTGGAGTGTACTGGACAGCTACGAGCAGTACTTC. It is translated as CAWSVLDSYEQYF.

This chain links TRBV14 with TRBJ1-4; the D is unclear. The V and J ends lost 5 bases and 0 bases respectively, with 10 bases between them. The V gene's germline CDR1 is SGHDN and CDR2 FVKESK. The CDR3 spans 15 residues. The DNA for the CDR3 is TGTGCCAGCAGCTCCGACGGTACAACTAATGAAAAACTGTTTTTT. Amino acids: CASSSDGTTNEKLFF.

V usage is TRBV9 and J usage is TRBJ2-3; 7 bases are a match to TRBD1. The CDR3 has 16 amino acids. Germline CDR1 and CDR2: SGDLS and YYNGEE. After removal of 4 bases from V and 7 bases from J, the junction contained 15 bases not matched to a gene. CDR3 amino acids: CASSQIPVQGSNTQYF. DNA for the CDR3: TGTGCCAGCAGCCAAATACCGGTACAGGGGTCAAATACGCAGTATTTT. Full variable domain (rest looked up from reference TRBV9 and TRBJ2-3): DSGVTQTPKHLITATGQRVTLRCSPRSGDLSVYWYQQSLDQGLQFLIQYYNGEERAKGNILERFSAQQFPDLHSELNLSSLELGDSALYFCASSQIPVQGSNTQYFGPGTRLTVL.

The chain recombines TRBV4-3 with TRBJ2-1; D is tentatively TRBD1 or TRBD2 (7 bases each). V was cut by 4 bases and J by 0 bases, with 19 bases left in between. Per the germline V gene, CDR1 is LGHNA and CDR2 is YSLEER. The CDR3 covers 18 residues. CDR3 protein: CASSPSRGRETSYNEQFF. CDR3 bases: TGCGCCAGCAGCCCTTCAAGGGGGCGGGAGACCTCCTACAATGAGCAGTTCTTC.

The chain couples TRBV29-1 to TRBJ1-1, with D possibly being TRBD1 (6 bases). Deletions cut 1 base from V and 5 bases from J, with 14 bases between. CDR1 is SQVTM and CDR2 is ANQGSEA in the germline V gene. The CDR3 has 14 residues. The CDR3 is CSVEGRQEGTEAFF. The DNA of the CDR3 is TGCAGCGTTGAAGGCCGACAGGAGGGAACTGAAGCTTTCTTT.

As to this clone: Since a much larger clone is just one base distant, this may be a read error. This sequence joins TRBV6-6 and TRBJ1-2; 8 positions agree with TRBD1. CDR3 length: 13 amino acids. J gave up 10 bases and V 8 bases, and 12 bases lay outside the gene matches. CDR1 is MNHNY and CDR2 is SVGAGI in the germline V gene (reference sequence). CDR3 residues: CASSIVTGGDYTF. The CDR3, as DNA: TGTGCCAGCTCCATCGTAACAGGGGGTGACTACACCTTC.

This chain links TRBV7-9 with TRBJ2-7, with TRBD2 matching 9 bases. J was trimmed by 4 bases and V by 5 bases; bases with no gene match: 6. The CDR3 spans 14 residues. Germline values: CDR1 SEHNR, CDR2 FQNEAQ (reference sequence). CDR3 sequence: CASSPSGAGYEQYF. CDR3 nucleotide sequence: TGTGCCAGCAGCCCTAGCGGGGCGGGTTACGAGCAGTACTTC.

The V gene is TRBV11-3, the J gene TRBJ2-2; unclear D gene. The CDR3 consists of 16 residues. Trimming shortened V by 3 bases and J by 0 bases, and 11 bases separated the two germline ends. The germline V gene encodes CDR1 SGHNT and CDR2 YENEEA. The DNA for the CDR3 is TGTGCCAGCAGCTTTAACAGTGTAACGAACACCGGGGAGCTGTTTTTT. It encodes CASSFNSVTNTGELFF.

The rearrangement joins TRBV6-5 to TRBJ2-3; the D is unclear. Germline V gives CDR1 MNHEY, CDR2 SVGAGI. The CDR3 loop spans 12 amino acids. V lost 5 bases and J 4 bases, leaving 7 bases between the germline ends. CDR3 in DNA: TGTGCCAGCAGTCCTGAGCCAGATACGCAGTATTTT. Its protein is CASSPEPDTQYF.

DNA for the CDR3: TGTGCCACCAGCAGCCAGGGGGGCTCCTACAATGAGCAGTTCTTC. Protein product: CATSSQGGSYNEQFF. This chain uses TRBV15 with TRBJ2-1; D might be TRBD1 (7 bases). The CDR3 loop spans 15 amino acids. Trimming cost V 3 bases and J 0 bases, with 9 bases left between them. CDR1 is LNHNV and CDR2 is YYDKDF in the germline V gene (reference sequence).

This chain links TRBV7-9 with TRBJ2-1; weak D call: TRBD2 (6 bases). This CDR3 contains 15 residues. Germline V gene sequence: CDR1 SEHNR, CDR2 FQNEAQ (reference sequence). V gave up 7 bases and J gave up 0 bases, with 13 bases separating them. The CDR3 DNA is TGTGCCAGCACCCTTTTCGGGAGCTCCTACAATGAGCAGTTCTTC. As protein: CASTLFGSSYNEQFF.

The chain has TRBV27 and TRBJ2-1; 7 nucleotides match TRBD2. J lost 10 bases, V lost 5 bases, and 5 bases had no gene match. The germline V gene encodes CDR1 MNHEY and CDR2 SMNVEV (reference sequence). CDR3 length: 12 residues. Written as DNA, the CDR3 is TGTGCCAGCAGTCTAACTAGCGCCGAGCAGTTCTTC. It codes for CASSLTSAEQFF.

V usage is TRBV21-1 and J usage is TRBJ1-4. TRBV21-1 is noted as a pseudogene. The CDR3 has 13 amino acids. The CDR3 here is CASSGKKNEKLFF. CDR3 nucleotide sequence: TGTGCCAGCAGCGGGAAGAAGAATGAAAAACTGTTTTTT.

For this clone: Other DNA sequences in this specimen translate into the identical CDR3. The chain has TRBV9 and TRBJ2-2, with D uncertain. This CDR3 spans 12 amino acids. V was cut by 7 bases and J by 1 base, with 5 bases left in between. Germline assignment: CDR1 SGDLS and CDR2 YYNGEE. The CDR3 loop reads CASSGNTGELFF. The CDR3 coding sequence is TGTGCCAGCTCGGGGAACACCGGGGAGCTGTTTTTT.

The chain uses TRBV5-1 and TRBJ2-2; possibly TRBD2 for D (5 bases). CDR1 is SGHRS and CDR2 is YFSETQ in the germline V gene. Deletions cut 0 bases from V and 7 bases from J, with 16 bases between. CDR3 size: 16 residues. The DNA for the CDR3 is TGCGCCAGCAGCTTGGTGGGAAAATCACGGGGCGGGGAGCTGTTTTTT. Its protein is CASSLVGKSRGGELFF.

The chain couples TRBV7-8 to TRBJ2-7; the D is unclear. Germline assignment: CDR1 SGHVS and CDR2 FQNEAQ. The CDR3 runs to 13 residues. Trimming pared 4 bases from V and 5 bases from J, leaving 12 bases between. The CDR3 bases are TGTGCCAGCAGCTCGGGCCGTATCGACGAGCAGTACTTC. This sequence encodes CASSSGRIDEQYF.

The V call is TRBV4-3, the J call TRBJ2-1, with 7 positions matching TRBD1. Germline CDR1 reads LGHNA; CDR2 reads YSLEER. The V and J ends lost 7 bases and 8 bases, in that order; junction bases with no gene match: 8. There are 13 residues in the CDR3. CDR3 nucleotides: TGCGCCAGCACCACAGGGGAAACGCATGAGCAGTTCTTC. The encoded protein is CASTTGETHEQFF.

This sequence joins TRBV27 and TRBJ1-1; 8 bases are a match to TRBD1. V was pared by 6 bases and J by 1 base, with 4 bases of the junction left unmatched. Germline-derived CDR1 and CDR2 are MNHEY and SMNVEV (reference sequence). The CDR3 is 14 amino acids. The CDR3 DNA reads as TGTGCCAGCAGGGCAGGGGGCACGAACACTGAAGCTTTCTTT. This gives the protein CASRAGGTNTEAFF.